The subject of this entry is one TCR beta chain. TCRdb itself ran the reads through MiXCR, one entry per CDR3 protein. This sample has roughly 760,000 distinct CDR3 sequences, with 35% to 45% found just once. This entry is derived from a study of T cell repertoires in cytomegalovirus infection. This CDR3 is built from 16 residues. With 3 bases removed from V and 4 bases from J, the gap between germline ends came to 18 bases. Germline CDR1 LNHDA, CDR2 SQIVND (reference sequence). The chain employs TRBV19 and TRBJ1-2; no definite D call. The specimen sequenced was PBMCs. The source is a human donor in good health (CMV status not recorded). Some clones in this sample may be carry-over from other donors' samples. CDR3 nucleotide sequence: TGTGCCAGTAGTATTGGACCCGGAGACGCTAGCTATGGCTACACCTTC. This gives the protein CASSIGPGDASYGYTF.